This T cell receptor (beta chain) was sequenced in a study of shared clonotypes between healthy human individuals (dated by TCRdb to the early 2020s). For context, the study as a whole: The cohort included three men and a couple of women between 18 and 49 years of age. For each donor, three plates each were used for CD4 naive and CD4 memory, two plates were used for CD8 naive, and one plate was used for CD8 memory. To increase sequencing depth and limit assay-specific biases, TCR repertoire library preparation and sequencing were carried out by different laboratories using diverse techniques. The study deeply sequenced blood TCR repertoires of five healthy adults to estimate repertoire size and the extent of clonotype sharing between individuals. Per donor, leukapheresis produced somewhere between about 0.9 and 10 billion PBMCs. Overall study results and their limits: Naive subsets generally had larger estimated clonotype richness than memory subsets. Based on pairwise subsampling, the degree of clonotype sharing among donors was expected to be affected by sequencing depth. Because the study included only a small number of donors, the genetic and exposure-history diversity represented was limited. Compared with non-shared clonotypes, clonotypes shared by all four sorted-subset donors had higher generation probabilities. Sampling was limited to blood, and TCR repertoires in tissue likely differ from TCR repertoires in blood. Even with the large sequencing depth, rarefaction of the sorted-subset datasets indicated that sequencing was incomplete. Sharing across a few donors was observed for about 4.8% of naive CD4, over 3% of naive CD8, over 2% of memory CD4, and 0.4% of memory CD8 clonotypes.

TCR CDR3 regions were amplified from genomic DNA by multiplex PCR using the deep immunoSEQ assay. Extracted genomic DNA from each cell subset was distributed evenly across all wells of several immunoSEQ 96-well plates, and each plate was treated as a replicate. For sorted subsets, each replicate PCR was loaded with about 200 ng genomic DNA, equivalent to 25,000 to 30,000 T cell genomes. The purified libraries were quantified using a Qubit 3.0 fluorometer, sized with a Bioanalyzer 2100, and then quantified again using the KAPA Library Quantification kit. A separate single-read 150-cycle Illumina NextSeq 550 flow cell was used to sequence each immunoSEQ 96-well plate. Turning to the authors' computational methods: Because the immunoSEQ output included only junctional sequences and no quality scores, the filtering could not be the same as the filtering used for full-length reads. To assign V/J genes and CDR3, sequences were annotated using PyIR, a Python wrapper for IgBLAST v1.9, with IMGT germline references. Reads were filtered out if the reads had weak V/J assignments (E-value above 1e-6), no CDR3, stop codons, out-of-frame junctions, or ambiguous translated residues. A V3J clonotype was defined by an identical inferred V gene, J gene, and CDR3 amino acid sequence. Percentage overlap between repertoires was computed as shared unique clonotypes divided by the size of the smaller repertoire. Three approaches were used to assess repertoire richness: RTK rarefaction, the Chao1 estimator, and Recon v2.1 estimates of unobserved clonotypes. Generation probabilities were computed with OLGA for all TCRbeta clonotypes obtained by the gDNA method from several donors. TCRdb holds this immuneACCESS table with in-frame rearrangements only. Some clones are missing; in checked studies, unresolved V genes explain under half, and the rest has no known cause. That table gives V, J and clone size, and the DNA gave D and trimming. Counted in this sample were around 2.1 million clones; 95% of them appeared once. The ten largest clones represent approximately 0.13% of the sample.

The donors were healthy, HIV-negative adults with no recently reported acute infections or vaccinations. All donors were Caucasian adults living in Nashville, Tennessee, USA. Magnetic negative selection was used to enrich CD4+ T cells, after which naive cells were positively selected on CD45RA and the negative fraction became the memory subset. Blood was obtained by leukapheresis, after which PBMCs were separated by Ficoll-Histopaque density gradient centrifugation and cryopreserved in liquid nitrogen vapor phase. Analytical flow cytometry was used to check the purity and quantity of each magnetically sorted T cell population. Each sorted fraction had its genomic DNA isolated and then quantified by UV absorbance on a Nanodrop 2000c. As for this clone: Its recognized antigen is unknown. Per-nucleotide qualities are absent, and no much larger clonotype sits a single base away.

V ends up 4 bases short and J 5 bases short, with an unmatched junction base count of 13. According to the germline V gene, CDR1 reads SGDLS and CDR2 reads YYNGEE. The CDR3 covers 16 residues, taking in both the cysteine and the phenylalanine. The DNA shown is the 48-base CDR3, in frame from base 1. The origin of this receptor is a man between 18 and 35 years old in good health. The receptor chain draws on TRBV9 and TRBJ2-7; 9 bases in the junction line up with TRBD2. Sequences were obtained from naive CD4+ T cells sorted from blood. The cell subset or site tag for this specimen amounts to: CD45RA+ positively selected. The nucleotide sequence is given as TGTGCCAGCAGCATATCCGGGACTAGCCGTCGGGACGAGCAGTACTTC. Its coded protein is CASSISGTSRRDEQYF.